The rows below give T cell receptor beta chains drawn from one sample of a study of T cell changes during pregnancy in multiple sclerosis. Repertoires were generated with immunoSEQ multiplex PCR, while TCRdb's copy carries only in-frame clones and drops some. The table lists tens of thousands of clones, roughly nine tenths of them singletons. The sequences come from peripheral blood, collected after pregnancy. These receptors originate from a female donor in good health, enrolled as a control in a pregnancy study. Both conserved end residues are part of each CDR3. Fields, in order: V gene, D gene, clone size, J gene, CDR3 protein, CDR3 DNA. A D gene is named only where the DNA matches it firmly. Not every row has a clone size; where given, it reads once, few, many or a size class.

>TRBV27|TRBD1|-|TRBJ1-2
CASSYLRGRGFGFDYGYTF
TGTGCCAGCAGTTATCTGAGGGGGCGCGGTTTCGGTTTTGACTATGGCTACACCTTC
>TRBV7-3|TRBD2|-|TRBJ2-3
CASSLTPVAAGDLTDTQYF
TGTGCCAGCAGCTTAACCCCGGTTGCGGCGGGGGATCTCACAGATACGCAGTATTTT
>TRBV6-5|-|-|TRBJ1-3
CASSPSRGGGNTIYF
TGTGCCAGCAGTCCCAGCCGCGGAGGCGGAAACACCATATATTTT
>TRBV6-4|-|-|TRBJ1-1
CASRAGPWNTEAFF
TGTGCCAGCAGGGCAGGGCCTTGGAACACTGAAGCTTTCTTT
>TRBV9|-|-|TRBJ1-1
CASSSGVGGPTEAFF
TGTGCCAGCAGCTCAGGGGTCGGGGGGCCCACTGAAGCTTTCTTT
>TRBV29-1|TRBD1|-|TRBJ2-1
CSVEDEAQGAYNEQFF
TGCAGCGTTGAAGATGAAGCACAGGGGGCTTACAATGAGCAGTTCTTC
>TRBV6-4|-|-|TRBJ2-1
CASSDSGLYEQFF
TGTGCCAGCAGTGACTCTGGACTCTATGAGCAGTTCTTC
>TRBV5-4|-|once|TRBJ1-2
CASSLRSSGYTF
TGTGCCAGCAGCCTGAGGTCGAGTGGCTACACCTTC
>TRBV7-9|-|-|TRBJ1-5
CASSLGLGRDQPQHF
TGTGCCAGCAGCTTAGGCCTAGGCAGGGATCAGCCCCAGCATTTT
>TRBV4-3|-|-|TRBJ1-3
CASSQDTAGVDTIYF
TGCGCCAGCAGCCAAGATACGGCAGGGGTGGACACCATATATTTT
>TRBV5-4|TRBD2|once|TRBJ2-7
CASSPGLAGGGSSYEQYF
TGTGCCAGCAGCCCGGGACTAGCGGGGGGCGGTAGCTCCTACGAGCAGTACTTC
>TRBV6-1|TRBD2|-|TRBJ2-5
CASRPLAGAQETQYF
TGTGCCAGCAGGCCGCTAGCGGGGGCACAAGAGACCCAGTACTTC
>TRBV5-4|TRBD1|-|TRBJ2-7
CASSSPGQGAYEQYF
TGTGCCAGCAGCAGTCCGGGACAGGGGGCCTACGAGCAGTACTTC
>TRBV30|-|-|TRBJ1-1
CAWSPGNINTEAFF
TGTGCCTGGAGCCCCGGGAACATAAACACTGAAGCTTTCTTT
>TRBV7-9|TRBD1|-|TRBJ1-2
CASSPAGQANYGYTF
TGTGCCAGCAGCCCGGCGGGACAGGCGAACTATGGCTACACCTTC
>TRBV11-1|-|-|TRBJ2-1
CASSSGGEQFF
TGTGCCAGCAGCTCTGGGGGCGAGCAGTTCTTC
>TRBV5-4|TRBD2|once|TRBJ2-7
CASSWTSGAFLYEQYF
TGTGCCAGCAGCTGGACTAGCGGGGCGTTCCTGTACGAGCAGTACTTC
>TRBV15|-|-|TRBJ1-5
CATSRAEGVQHF
TGTGCCACCAGCAGAGCAGAGGGGGTCCAGCATTTT
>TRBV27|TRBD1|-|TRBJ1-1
CASTTPSGTGGSGTEAFF
TGTGCCAGCACCACACCTTCCGGGACAGGGGGCTCTGGGACTGAAGCTTTCTTT
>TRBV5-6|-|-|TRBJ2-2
CASSLAAGAQDTGELFF
TGTGCCAGCAGCTTGGCCGCAGGGGCCCAGGACACCGGGGAGCTGTTTTTT
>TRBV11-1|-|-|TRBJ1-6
CASSSSRLSSYNSPLHF
TGTGCCAGCAGCTCCTCACGGTTGAGCTCCTATAATTCACCCCTCCACTTT
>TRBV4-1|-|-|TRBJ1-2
CASSPAGGKSYGYTF
TGCGCCAGCAGCCCAGCGGGGGGGAAGAGCTATGGCTACACCTTC
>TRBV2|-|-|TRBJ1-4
CASSEQLNEKLFF
TGTGCCAGCAGTGAACAGTTAAATGAAAAACTGTTTTTT
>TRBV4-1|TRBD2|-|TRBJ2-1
CASSQGRVTSGSYNEQFF
TGCGCCAGCAGCCAAGGGCGGGTGACTAGCGGGTCCTACAATGAGCAGTTCTTC
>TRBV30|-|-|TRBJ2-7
CAWRGRVLYEQYF
TGTGCCTGGCGAGGTCGGGTACTCTACGAGCAGTACTTC
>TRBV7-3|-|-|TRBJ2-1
CASSSSRGEQFF
TGTGCCAGCAGCTCAAGTCGAGGGGAGCAGTTCTTC
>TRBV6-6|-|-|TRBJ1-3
CASSPRLNSGNTIYF
TGTGCCAGCAGTCCTCGACTGAATTCTGGAAACACCATATATTTT
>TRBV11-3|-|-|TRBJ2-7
CASSSYSGYEQYF
TGTGCCAGCAGCTCATATTCGGGGTACGAGCAGTACTTC
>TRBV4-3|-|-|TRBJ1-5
CASSQDRRARQPQHF
TGCGCCAGCAGCCAAGATCGCAGGGCTCGGCAGCCCCAGCATTTT
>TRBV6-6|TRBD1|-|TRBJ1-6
CASSYSAGGSPLHF
TGTGCCAGCAGTTACTCGGCAGGGGGATCACCCCTCCACTTT
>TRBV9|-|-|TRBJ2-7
CASSVAGGPDEQYF
TGTGCCAGCAGCGTAGCCGGGGGGCCTGACGAGCAGTACTTC
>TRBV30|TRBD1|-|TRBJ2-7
CACRRQGAAYEQYF
TGTGCCTGTCGTAGACAGGGGGCTGCCTACGAGCAGTACTTC
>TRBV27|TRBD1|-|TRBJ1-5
CASSLTGTGTQPQHF
TGTGCCAGCAGTTTGACCGGGACAGGGACTCAGCCCCAGCATTTT
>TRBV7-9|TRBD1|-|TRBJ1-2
CASSLGDRDPNYGYTF
TGTGCCAGCAGCTTAGGGGACAGGGACCCTAACTATGGCTACACCTTC
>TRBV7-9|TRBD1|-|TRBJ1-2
CASSSWTGDGYTF
TGTGCCAGCAGCTCCTGGACAGGGGATGGCTACACCTTC
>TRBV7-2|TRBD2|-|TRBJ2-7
CASNQAAGGSYEQYF
TGTGCCAGCAACCAAGCCGCGGGGGGCTCCTACGAGCAGTACTTC
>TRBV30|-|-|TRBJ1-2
CAWERGGGFTRSGYTF
TGTGCCTGGGAGAGGGGCGGGGGTTTTACTCGGTCGGGCTACACCTTC
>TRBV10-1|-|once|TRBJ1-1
CATGVVTAPPGTEAFF
TGCGCCACCGGGGTTGTCACTGCACCCCCCGGCACTGAAGCTTTCTTT
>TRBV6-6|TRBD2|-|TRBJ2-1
CASSYSGGKDEQFF
TGTGCCAGCAGTTACTCGGGGGGGAAGGATGAGCAGTTCTTC
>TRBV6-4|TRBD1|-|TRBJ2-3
CASSDGQGTDTQYF
TGTGCCAGCAGTGACGGACAGGGCACAGATACGCAGTATTTT
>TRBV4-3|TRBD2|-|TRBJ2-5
CASSQVLGGDQETQYF
TGCGCCAGCAGCCAAGTTTTGGGGGGGGATCAAGAGACCCAGTACTTC
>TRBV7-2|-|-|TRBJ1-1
CASSLEAPGYTEAFF
TGTGCCAGCAGCTTAGAAGCCCCAGGTTACACTGAAGCTTTCTTT